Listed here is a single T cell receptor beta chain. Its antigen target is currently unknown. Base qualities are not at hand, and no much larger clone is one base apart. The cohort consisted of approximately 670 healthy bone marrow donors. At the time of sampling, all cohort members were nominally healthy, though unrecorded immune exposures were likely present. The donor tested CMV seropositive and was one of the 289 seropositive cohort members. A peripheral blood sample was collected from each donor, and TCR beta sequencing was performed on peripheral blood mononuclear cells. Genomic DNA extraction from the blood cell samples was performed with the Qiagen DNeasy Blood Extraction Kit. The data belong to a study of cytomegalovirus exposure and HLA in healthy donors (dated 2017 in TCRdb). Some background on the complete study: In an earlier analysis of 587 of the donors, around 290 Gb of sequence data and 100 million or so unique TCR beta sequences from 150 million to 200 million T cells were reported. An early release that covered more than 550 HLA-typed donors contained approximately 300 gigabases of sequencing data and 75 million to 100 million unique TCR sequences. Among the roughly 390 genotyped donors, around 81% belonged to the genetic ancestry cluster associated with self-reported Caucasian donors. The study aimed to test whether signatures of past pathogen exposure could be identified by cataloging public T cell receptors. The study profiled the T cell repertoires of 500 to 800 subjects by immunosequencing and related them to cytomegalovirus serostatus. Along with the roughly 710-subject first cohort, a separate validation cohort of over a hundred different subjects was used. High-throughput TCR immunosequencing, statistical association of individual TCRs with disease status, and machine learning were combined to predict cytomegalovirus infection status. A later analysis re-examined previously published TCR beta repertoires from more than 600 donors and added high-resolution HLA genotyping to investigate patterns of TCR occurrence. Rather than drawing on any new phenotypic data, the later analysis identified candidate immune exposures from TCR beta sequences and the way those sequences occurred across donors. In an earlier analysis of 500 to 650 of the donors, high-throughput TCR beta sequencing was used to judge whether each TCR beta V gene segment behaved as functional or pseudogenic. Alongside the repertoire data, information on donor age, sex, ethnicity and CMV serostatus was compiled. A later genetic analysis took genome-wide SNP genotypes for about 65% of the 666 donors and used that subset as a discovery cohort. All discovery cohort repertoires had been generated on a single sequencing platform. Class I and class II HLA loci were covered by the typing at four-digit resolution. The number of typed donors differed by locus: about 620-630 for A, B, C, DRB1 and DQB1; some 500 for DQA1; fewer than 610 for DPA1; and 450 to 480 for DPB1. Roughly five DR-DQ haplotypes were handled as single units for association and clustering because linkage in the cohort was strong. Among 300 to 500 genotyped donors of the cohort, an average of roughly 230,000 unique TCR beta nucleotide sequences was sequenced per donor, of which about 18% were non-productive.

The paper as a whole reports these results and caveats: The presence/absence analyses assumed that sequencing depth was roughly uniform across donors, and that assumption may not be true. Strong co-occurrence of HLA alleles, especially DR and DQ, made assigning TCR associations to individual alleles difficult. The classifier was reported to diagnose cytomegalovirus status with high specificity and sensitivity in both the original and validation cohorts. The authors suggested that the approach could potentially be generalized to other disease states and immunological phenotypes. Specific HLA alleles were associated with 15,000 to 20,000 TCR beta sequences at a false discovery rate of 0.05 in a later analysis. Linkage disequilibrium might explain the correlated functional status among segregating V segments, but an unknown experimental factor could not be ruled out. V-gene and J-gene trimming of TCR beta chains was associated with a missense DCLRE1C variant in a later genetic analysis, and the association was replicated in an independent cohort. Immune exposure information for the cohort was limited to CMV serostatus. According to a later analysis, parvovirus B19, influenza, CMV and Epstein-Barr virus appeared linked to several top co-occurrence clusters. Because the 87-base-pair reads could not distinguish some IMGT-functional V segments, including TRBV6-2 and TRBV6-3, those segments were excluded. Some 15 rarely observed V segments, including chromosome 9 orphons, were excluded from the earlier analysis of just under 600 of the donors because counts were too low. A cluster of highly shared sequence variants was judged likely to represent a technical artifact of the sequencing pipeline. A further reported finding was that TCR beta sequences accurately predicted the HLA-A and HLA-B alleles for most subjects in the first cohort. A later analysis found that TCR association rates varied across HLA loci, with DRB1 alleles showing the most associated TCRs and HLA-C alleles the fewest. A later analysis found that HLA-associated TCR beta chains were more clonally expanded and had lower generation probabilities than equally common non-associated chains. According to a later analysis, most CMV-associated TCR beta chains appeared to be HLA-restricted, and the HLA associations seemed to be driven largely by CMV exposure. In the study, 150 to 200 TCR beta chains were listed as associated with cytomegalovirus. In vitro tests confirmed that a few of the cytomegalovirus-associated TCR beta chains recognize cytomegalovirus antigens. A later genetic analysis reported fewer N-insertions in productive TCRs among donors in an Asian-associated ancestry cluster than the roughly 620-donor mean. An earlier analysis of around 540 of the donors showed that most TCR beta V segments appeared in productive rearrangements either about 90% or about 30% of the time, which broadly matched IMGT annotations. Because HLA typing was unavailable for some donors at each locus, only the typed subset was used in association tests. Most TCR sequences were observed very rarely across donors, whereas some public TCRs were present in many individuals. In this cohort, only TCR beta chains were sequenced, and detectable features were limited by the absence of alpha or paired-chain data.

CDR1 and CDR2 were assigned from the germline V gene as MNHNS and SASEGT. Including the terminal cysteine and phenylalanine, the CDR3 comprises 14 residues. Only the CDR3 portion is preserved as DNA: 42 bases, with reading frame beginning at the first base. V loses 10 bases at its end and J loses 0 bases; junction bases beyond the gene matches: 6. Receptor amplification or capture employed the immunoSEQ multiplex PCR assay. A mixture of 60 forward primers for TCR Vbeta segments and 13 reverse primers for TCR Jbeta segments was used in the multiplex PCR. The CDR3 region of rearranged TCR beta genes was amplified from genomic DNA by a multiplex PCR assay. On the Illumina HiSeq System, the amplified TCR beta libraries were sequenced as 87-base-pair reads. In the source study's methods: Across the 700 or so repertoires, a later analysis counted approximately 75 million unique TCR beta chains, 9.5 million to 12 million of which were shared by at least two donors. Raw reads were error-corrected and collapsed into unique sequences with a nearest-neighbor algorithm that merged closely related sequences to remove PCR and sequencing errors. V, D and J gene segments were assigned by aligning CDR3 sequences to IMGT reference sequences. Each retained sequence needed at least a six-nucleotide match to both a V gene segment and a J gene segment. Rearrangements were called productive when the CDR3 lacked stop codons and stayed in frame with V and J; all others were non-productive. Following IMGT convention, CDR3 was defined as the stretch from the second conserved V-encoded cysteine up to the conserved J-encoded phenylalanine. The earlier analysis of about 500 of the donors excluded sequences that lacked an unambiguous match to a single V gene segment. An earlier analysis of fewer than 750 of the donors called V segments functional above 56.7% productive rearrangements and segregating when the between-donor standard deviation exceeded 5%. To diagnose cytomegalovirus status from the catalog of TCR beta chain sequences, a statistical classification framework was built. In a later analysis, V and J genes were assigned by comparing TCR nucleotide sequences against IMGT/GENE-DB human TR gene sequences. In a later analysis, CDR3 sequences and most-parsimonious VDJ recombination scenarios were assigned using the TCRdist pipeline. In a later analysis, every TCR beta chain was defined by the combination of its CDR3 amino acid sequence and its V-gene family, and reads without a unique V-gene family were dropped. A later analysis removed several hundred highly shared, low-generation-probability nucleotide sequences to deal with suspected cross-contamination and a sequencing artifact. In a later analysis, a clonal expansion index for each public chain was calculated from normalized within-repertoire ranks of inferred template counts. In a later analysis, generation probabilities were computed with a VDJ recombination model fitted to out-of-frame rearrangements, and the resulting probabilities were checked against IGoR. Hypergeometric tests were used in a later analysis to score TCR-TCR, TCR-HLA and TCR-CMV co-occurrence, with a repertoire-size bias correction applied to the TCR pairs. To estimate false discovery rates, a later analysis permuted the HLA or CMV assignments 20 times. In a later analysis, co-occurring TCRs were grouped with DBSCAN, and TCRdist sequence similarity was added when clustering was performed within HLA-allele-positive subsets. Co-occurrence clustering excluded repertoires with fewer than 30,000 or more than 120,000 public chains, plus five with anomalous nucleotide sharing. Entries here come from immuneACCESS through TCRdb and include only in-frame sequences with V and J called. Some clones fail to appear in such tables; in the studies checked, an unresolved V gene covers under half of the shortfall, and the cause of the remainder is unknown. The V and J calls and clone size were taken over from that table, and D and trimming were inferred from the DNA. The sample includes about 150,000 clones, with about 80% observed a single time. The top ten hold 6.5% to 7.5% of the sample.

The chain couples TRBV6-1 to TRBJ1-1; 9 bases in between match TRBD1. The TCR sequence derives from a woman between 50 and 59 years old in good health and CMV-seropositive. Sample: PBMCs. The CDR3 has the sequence CAIHRDRVNTEAFF. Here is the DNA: TGTGCCATACACAGGGACAGGGTGAACACTGAAGCTTTCTTT.